The 22 T cell receptor beta chains presented below share a single source sample, sequenced in a study of shared clonotypes between healthy human individuals. Sequenced by immunoSEQ multiplex PCR; TCRdb stores in-frame clones only, minus some. The data contain roughly 1,000,000 clones, approximately 80% of them seen just once; the ten biggest clones take up roughly 0.57%. The material sequenced was memory CD4+ T cells from PBMCs. Subset meaning: CD45RA-negative fraction. The receptors here all came from a man aged 18 to 30 in good health. Some clones in this sample may be carry-over from other donors' samples.

The CDR3 sequence is CASGLAAGTGTTDTQYF. For the CDR3, the DNA is TGTGCTAGTGGTTTGGCCGCCGGGACAGGTACCACAGATACGCAGTATTTT. V usage is TRBV12-5 and J usage is TRBJ2-3, with 8 bases identical to TRBD1. V was pared by 1 base and J by 2 bases, with 8 bases of the junction left unmatched. This CDR3 region has 17 residues. Germline V gene sequence: CDR1 LGHNT, CDR2 FRNRAP.

This chain connects TRBV7-9 to TRBJ1-4, with TRBD1 matching 8 bases. CDR3 length: 17 residues. The V segment lost 4 bases and the J segment 4 bases; nucleotides outside the gene matches: 11. From germline, CDR1 is SEHNR and CDR2 FQNEAQ (reference sequence). In nucleotides, the CDR3 is TGTGCCAGCAGCTCCGCACCGCAGGGGGCAGTTAATGAAAAACTGTTTTTT. Its translation: CASSSAPQGAVNEKLFF.

This chain joins TRBV7-2 and TRBJ1-3, with 7 bases matching TRBD1. Per the germline V gene, CDR1 is SGHTA and CDR2 is FQGNSA. The CDR3 sequence is 14 residues long. With V trimmed by 6 bases and J by 2 bases, 4 bases remained unmatched. The CDR3 spells CASSLDRAGNTIYF. The CDR3 nucleotides are TGTGCCAGCAGTCTCGACAGGGCTGGAAACACCATATATTTT.

The gene calls are TRBV5-8 and TRBJ2-1; TRBD2 aligns across 8 bases. Looked up from germline, CDR1 is SGHTS and CDR2 is YDEGEE. This CDR3 spans 14 amino acids. Trimming cost V 0 bases and J 7 bases; bases outside gene matches: 3. CDR3 region: CASSLAGTRNEQFF. CDR3 DNA: TGTGCCAGCAGCTTGGCAGGGACTAGGAATGAGCAGTTCTTC. The full variable domain, completed using reference TRBV5-8 and TRBJ2-1, is EAGVTQSPTHLIKTRGQQATLRCSPISGHTSVYWYQQALGLGLQFLLWYDEGEERNRGNFPPRFSGRQFPNYSSELNVNALELEDSALYLCASSLAGTRNEQFFGPGTRLTVL.

V gene TRBV11-2 combines with J gene TRBJ2-1; no clear D. Germline V gene sequence: CDR1 SGHAT, CDR2 FQNNGV. Trimming removed 4 bases from V and 8 bases from J, with 6 bases in between. The CDR3 is 11 residues long. The CDR3 loop is CASSYFDEQFF. The CDR3 bases are TGTGCCAGCAGCTATTTCGATGAGCAGTTCTTC.

This clone was counted a single time. The rearrangement joins TRBV13 to TRBJ2-7; 8 bases match TRBD1. The trim removed 7 bases at V and 0 bases at J, leaving 20 bases unmatched. The CDR3 consists of 19 residues. Germline V CDR1 and CDR2: PRHDT, FYEKMQ (reference sequence). This CDR3 is CASTVGDRLRASNSYEQYF. CDR3 nucleotides: TGTGCCAGCACCGTAGGGGACAGGCTAAGAGCAAGCAACTCCTACGAGCAGTACTTC.

About this clone: In the same sample, other DNA sequences code for this CDR3. The chain links TRBV5-1 to TRBJ1-1; D is perhaps TRBD1 (6 bases). In germline, CDR1 is SGHRS, CDR2 YFSETQ. The CDR3 has 15 residues. Trimming stripped 0 bases from V and 4 bases from J, with 13 bases between. The CDR3 is CASSLVGGRGTEAFF. The CDR3 DNA reads as TGCGCCAGCAGCTTGGTAGGGGGGCGAGGCACTGAAGCTTTCTTT. Drawing the rest from reference TRBV5-1 and TRBJ1-1, the complete variable domain is KAGVTQTPRYLIKTRGQQVTLSCSPISGHRSVSWYQQTPGQGLQFLFEYFSETQRNKGNFPGRFSGRQFSNSRSEMNVSTLELGDSALYLCASSLVGGRGTEAFFGQGTRLTVV.

The chain's CDR3 is CSVTRTSGTYEQYF. CDR3 nucleotides: TGCAGCGTGACTCGGACTAGCGGAACCTACGAGCAGTACTTC. The genes are TRBV29-1 and TRBJ2-5, with 10 bases that match TRBD2. Near its end, the DNA agrees better with TRBJ2-7, so the J call may be wrong. Germline V gene sequence: CDR1 SQVTM, CDR2 ANQGSEA. This CDR3 is 14 amino acids long.

The V call is TRBV18, the J call TRBJ1-1, with D perhaps TRBD1 (5 bases). From germline, CDR1 is KGHSH and CDR2 LQKENI. The V end lost 3 bases, the J end lost 4 bases, and 12 bases lay between the germline ends. The CDR3 is 14 residues long. The chain's CDR3 is CASSPGLGGTEAFF. The CDR3 region has the DNA TGTGCCAGCTCACCCGGACTCGGGGGCACTGAAGCTTTCTTT.

This clone has just a few counts. This chain links TRBV4-1 with TRBJ1-5; D is undetermined. CDR3 length: 14 amino acids. Looked up from germline, CDR1 is MGHRA and CDR2 is YSYEKL. Between the trimmed V and J ends, which lost 0 bases and 9 bases, there was a span of 12 bases. CDR3 DNA: TGCGCCAGCAGCCAAGATGGTTCCGGGATGCCCCAGCATTTT. Amino acid sequence: CASSQDGSGMPQHF.

The V call is TRBV5-4, the J call TRBJ2-7; D is tentatively TRBD1 or TRBD2 (5 bases each). The CDR3 has 15 amino acids. Germline values: CDR1 SGHNT, CDR2 YYREEE (reference sequence). Trimming shortened V by 8 bases and J by 2 bases, and 20 bases separated the two germline ends. CDR3 in amino acids: CASQSAGDGPYEQYF. The CDR3 DNA follows: TGTGCCAGTCAATCCGCCGGGGACGGACCCTACGAGCAGTACTTC.

The V call is TRBV7-3, the J call TRBJ2-3; D is perhaps TRBD2 (6 bases). The CDR3 runs to 14 residues. Trimming took 9 bases from V and 4 from J, leaving 17 bases between them. CDR1 and CDR2 (germline): SGHTA, FQGTGA. This chain's CDR3 is CASGIGGDSDTQYF. CDR3 DNA: TGTGCCAGTGGTATAGGAGGGGATTCAGATACGCAGTATTTT.

V gene TRBV29-1 combines with J gene TRBJ2-5; 7 positions match TRBD2. The germline V gene has CDR1 SQVTM and CDR2 ANQGSEA. The trim removed 7 bases at V and 4 bases at J, leaving 6 bases unmatched. CDR3 length: 12 residues. In nucleotides, the CDR3 is TGCAGCGGGCGGGGGTCAGGAGAGACCCAGTACTTC. Protein product: CSGRGSGETQYF. The variable domain in full, completed from reference TRBV29-1 and TRBJ2-5, reads SAVISQKPSRDICQRGTSLTIQCQVDSQVTMMFWYRQQPGQSLTLIATANQGSEATYESGFVIDKFPISRPNLTFSTLTVSNMSPEDSSIYLCSGRGSGETQYFGPGTRLLVL.

The genes are TRBV5-1 and TRBJ2-2, with TRBD1 matching over 7 bases. The CDR3 loop spans 15 amino acids. Trimming at V came to 4 bases and at J to 4 bases, leaving 7 bases not matched to a gene. CDR1 and CDR2 (germline): SGHRS, YFSETQ. The CDR3, as DNA: TGCGCCAGCAGCCTCCAGGGACAGCCCACCGGGGAGCTGTTTTTT. Amino acid sequence: CASSLQGQPTGELFF.

The chain is built from TRBV27 and TRBJ2-6; D unresolved. Trimming cost V 7 bases and J 4 bases, with 11 bases left between them. Germline CDR1 is MNHEY and CDR2 is SMNVEV (reference sequence). This CDR3 has 14 amino acids. CDR3 protein: CASKPTRGANVLTF. DNA of the CDR3: TGTGCCAGCAAACCTACTCGGGGGGCCAACGTCCTGACTTTC.

The chain couples TRBV5-1 to TRBJ2-3; D perhaps matches TRBD2 (6 bases). In germline, CDR1 is SGHRS, CDR2 YFSETQ. The CDR3 extends over 16 amino acids. Trimming shortened V by 4 bases and J by 2 bases, and 17 bases separated the two germline ends. DNA for the CDR3: TGCGCCAGCAGCCGTTACTCCGGGAGCGACACAGATACGCAGTATTTT. Translation: CASSRYSGSDTDTQYF. The full variable domain, in which reference TRBV5-1 and TRBJ2-3 provide the parts outside the CDR3, is KAGVTQTPRYLIKTRGQQVTLSCSPISGHRSVSWYQQTPGQGLQFLFEYFSETQRNKGNFPGRFSGRQFSNSRSEMNVSTLELGDSALYLCASSRYSGSDTDTQYFGPGTRLTVL.

The V and J genes are TRBV19 and TRBJ2-1, with TRBD2 matching 10 bases. Germline-derived CDR1 and CDR2 are LNHDA and SQIVND (reference sequence). With V trimmed by 5 bases and J by 4 bases, 5 bases remained unmatched. The CDR3 covers 15 residues. The CDR3 DNA reads TGTGCCAGTAGTCGACAAGCGGGAGGGTACAATGAGCAGTTCTTC. Translated, it gives CASSRQAGGYNEQFF.

The V gene is TRBV18, the J gene TRBJ2-7; D is unresolved. V lost 3 bases, J lost 3 bases, and 6 bases lay in between. Germline-derived CDR1 and CDR2 are KGHSH and LQKENI. The CDR3 runs to 12 residues. The CDR3 DNA reads as TGTGCCAGCTCACCGGTCTACTACGAGCAGTACTTC. Residues: CASSPVYYEQYF.

The J gene is TRBJ1-2, the V gene TRBV21-1; the D segment call TRBD1 is taken from the table without a DNA check. TRBV21-1 is designated a pseudogene. This CDR3 has 13 residues. The CDR3 DNA reads as TGTGCCAGCTACAGGGCCTATAACTATGGCTACACCTTC. Protein sequence: CASYRAYNYGYTF.

The chain joins TRBV5-1 to TRBJ2-5; D assignment may be TRBD1 or TRBD2 (5 bases each). The CDR3 length is 18 residues. V lost 0 bases and J lost 1, with 19 bases in between. Germline loops: CDR1 SGHRS, CDR2 YFSETQ. Written as DNA, the CDR3 is TGCGCCAGCAGCTTGGGGAATGGGGCGGGTCGGTTCCAAGAGACCCAGTACTTC. This translates into CASSLGNGAGRFQETQYF.

The rearrangement uses TRBV29-1 and TRBJ2-3; 7 bases fit TRBD1. There are 15 residues in the CDR3. The junction had 9 bases not matched to a gene; V was cut back by 6 bases and J by 0 bases. Germline V lookup: CDR1 SQVTM, CDR2 ANQGSEA. CDR3 nucleotides: TGCAGCGTGGGTGAGGGGGACAGTAGCACAGATACGCAGTATTTT. Its protein is CSVGEGDSSTDTQYF.

The genes are TRBV5-1 and TRBJ2-5, with a possible D match to TRBD1 (6 bases). The CDR3 covers 13 residues. Deletions cut 3 bases from V and 5 bases from J, with 11 bases between. Germline V CDR1 and CDR2: SGHRS, YFSETQ. Written as DNA, the CDR3 is TGCGCCAGCAGCTGGGACACGGGGGAGACCCAGTACTTC. It specifies CASSWDTGETQYF.